The 5 T cell receptor beta chains below all came from one sample that was sequenced in a study of blood T cell repertoires in COVID-19. The data were produced by immunoSEQ multiplex PCR, yet TCRdb's version contains in-frame clones alone and is incomplete. The sample has tens of thousands of clones, around 83% seen once; the top ten hold 13% to 15%. Specimen: peripheral blood. Receptors originate from a human donor with acute or convalescent COVID-19. The donor label of this sample is uncertain.

The V gene is TRBV7-9, the J gene TRBJ2-7; TRBD1 aligns across 7 bases. Losses at the gene ends were 4 bases for V and 6 bases for J; bases not matched to a gene: 9. The CDR3 is 14 residues long. Germline CDR1 is SEHNR and CDR2 is FQNEAQ (reference sequence). CDR3 in amino acids: CASSSGTVLTEQYF. The DNA for the CDR3 is TGTGCCAGCAGCTCCGGGACAGTCCTTACCGAGCAGTACTTC.

This clone was seen a single time. The chain carries TRBV28 and TRBJ1-1; 7 bases are a match to TRBD1. Germline CDR1 is MDHEN and CDR2 is SYDVKM. The CDR3 has 14 amino acids. After removal of 1 base from V and 4 bases from J, the junction contained 3 bases not matched to a gene. The CDR3 spells CASSLYSGGTEAFF. CDR3 in DNA: TGTGCCAGCAGTTTATATTCAGGGGGCACTGAAGCTTTCTTT.

The gene calls are TRBV19 and TRBJ2-1; 9 bases align to TRBD1. Looked up from germline, CDR1 is LNHDA and CDR2 is SQIVND (reference sequence). This CDR3 is built from 11 residues. DNA of the CDR3: TGTACCACCACAGGGGGCGGTGAGCAGTTCTTC. Translated, it gives CTTTGGGEQFF.

The chain recombines TRBV2 with TRBJ1-4; D gene uncertain. The CDR3 is 14 residues long. V lost 7 bases and J lost 2, with 11 bases in between. The germline CDR1 and CDR2 sequences are SNHLY and FYNNEI. As DNA, the CDR3 is TGTGCCAGCACCCGCGGGGTGACTAATGAAAAACTGTTTTTT. Its translation: CASTRGVTNEKLFF.

The chain recombines TRBV4-3 with TRBJ1-3; a possible D gene is TRBD1 (5 bases). The length of the CDR3 is 15 residues. The germline gives CDR1 LGHNA, CDR2 YSLEER. V lost 1 base to trimming and J lost 4 bases, with 11 bases between them. CDR3 DNA sequence: TGCGCCAGCAGCCAAGCACCAGGGTACGGAAACACCATATATTTT. As protein: CASSQAPGYGNTIYF.